Listed below are T cell receptor beta chains from one sample, sequenced in a study of cytomegalovirus exposure and HLA in healthy donors. Sequencing used immunoSEQ multiplex PCR; TCRdb keeps in-frame clones, though not all of them. The top ten clones hold roughly 0.83% of a sample with about 160,000 clones, roughly 96% of them seen once. The sequencing input was PBMCs. The receptors derive from a woman between 18 and 29 years old in good health and CMV-seronegative. The CDR3 runs from the conserved cysteine through the conserved F or W. Each record gives: CDR3 length, D gene, J gene, V gene, clone size, CDR3 DNA, CDR3 protein. The D gene is left open where the match is weak. The listing skips clone size in some rows; elsewhere it reads once, few, many or a size class.

CDR3 length: 16; D gene: -; J gene: TRBJ1-6; V gene: TRBV6-1; clone size: -; CDR3 DNA: TGTGCCAGCAGTGAAGGCGAGGGCTCCTATAATTCACCCCTCCACTTT; CDR3 protein: CASSEGEGSYNSPLHF
CDR3 length: 13; D gene: -; J gene: TRBJ2-2; V gene: TRBV19; clone size: -; CDR3 DNA: TGTGCCAGTAGTGTCGAGGGTGCCGGGGAGCTGTTTTTT; CDR3 protein: CASSVEGAGELFF
CDR3 length: 13; D gene: TRBD2; J gene: TRBJ2-7; V gene: TRBV6-6; clone size: -; CDR3 DNA: TGTGCCAGCAGGACCGTCGGGGGGATAGTGCAGTACTTC; CDR3 protein: CASRTVGGIVQYF
CDR3 length: 18; D gene: TRBD2; J gene: TRBJ2-3; V gene: TRBV4-1; clone size: -; CDR3 DNA: TGCGCCAGCAGCGACCCGTTGAGGAAGCGGGGGGGCACAGATACGCAGTATTTT; CDR3 protein: CASSDPLRKRGGTDTQYF
CDR3 length: 12; D gene: -; J gene: TRBJ1-2; V gene: TRBV21-1; clone size: few; CDR3 DNA: TGTGCCGCCAGGGGGCGCTGGCATGGCTACACCTTC; CDR3 protein: CAARGRWHGYTF
CDR3 length: 14; D gene: TRBD1; J gene: TRBJ2-2; V gene: TRBV19; clone size: -; CDR3 DNA: TGTGCCAGCACTGACAGGGGGCACACCGGGGAGCTGTTTTTT; CDR3 protein: CASTDRGHTGELFF
CDR3 length: 12; D gene: -; J gene: TRBJ1-4; V gene: TRBV2; clone size: -; CDR3 DNA: TGTGCCAGCAGTCCACGAGGGGAAAAACTGTTTTTT; CDR3 protein: CASSPRGEKLFF
CDR3 length: 13; D gene: -; J gene: TRBJ1-4; V gene: TRBV6-1; clone size: -; CDR3 DNA: TGTGCCAGCAGTTTCTCAACTAATGAAAAACTGTTTTTT; CDR3 protein: CASSFSTNEKLFF
CDR3 length: 13; D gene: TRBD1; J gene: TRBJ2-2; V gene: TRBV18; clone size: -; CDR3 DNA: TGTGCCAGCTCACCGGGACAGTCCGGGGAGCTGTTTTTT; CDR3 protein: CASSPGQSGELFF
CDR3 length: 13; D gene: -; J gene: TRBJ2-1; V gene: TRBV27; clone size: -; CDR3 DNA: TGTGCCAGCAGTCCACTGACTGACAATGAGCAGTTCTTC; CDR3 protein: CASSPLTDNEQFF
CDR3 length: 15; D gene: TRBD1; J gene: TRBJ2-7; V gene: TRBV5-1; clone size: -; CDR3 DNA: TGCGCCAGCAGCAACCCTGGGACAGGGAGGTACGAGCAGTACTTC; CDR3 protein: CASSNPGTGRYEQYF
CDR3 length: 13; D gene: -; J gene: TRBJ2-7; V gene: TRBV2; clone size: -; CDR3 DNA: TGTGCCAGCAGTGAACCGTTTGCCTACGAGCAGTACTTC; CDR3 protein: CASSEPFAYEQYF
CDR3 length: 11; D gene: -; J gene: TRBJ2-5; V gene: TRBV18; clone size: -; CDR3 DNA: TGTGCCAGCTCACCCCGAGAGACCCAGTACTTC; CDR3 protein: CASSPRETQYF
CDR3 length: 14; D gene: -; J gene: TRBJ1-2; V gene: TRBV6-1; clone size: -; CDR3 DNA: TGTGCCAGCACCCGGGGGATACTGGGCTATGGCTACACCTTC; CDR3 protein: CASTRGILGYGYTF
CDR3 length: 14; D gene: TRBD1; J gene: TRBJ1-1; V gene: TRBV5-1; clone size: -; CDR3 DNA: TGCGCCAGCAGCCCGGGACAGGGGCACACTGAAGCTTTCTTT; CDR3 protein: CASSPGQGHTEAFF
CDR3 length: 17; D gene: TRBD1; J gene: TRBJ1-5; V gene: TRBV2; clone size: -; CDR3 DNA: TGTGCCAGCAGAGGAACGCAGGGACAGGGGCTTTATCAGCCCCAGCATTTT; CDR3 protein: CASRGTQGQGLYQPQHF
CDR3 length: 14; D gene: TRBD2; J gene: TRBJ2-5; V gene: TRBV11-1; clone size: -; CDR3 DNA: TGTGCCAGCAGCCCGTCGGGGGGGCTAGAGACCCAGTACTTC; CDR3 protein: CASSPSGGLETQYF
CDR3 length: 12; D gene: -; J gene: TRBJ2-1; V gene: TRBV7-6; clone size: -; CDR3 DNA: TGTGCCAGCAGCTTAATCCGCAATGAGCAGTTCTTC; CDR3 protein: CASSLIRNEQFF
CDR3 length: 14; D gene: TRBD2; J gene: TRBJ2-3; V gene: TRBV19; clone size: -; CDR3 DNA: TGTGCCAGCAGGGTAGCGGGGTCAACAGATACGCAGTATTTT; CDR3 protein: CASRVAGSTDTQYF
CDR3 length: 12; D gene: -; J gene: TRBJ2-5; V gene: TRBV5-6; clone size: -; CDR3 DNA: TGTGCCAGCGGCTATAGCTACGAGACCCAGTACTTC; CDR3 protein: CASGYSYETQYF
CDR3 length: 16; D gene: -; J gene: TRBJ2-7; V gene: TRBV7-9; clone size: -; CDR3 DNA: TGTGCCAGCAGCCCGCCCCGGGGGGCCCGTCCCTACGAGCAGTACTTC; CDR3 protein: CASSPPRGARPYEQYF
CDR3 length: 12; D gene: -; J gene: TRBJ2-1; V gene: TRBV7-8; clone size: -; CDR3 DNA: TGTGCCAGCAGTTGGCTTATCAATGAGCAGTTCTTC; CDR3 protein: CASSWLINEQFF
CDR3 length: 15; D gene: TRBD1; J gene: TRBJ1-1; V gene: TRBV6-5; clone size: -; CDR3 DNA: TGTGCCAGCAGTTACTCGGGACAGGGAGGCACTGAAGCTTTCTTT; CDR3 protein: CASSYSGQGGTEAFF
CDR3 length: 14; D gene: -; J gene: TRBJ2-2; V gene: TRBV7-9; clone size: -; CDR3 DNA: TGTGCCAGCACCACCCGGGGGAACACCGGGGAGCTGTTTTTT; CDR3 protein: CASTTRGNTGELFF
CDR3 length: 15; D gene: TRBD1; J gene: TRBJ1-6; V gene: TRBV5-6; clone size: -; CDR3 DNA: TGTGCCAGCAGCCCGAAGACAGGGGGAACTTCACCCCTCCACTTT; CDR3 protein: CASSPKTGGTSPLHF
CDR3 length: 14; D gene: -; J gene: TRBJ1-6; V gene: TRBV7-9; clone size: -; CDR3 DNA: TGTGCCAGCAGCTTTGACGGAGATAATTCACCCCTCCACTTT; CDR3 protein: CASSFDGDNSPLHF
CDR3 length: 16; D gene: -; J gene: TRBJ2-3; V gene: TRBV2; clone size: -; CDR3 DNA: TGTGCCAGCAGTGACGATAACAGGGTCCGCACAGATACGCAGTATTTT; CDR3 protein: CASSDDNRVRTDTQYF
CDR3 length: 14; D gene: TRBD1; J gene: TRBJ1-1; V gene: TRBV5-4; clone size: -; CDR3 DNA: TGTGCCAGCAGCATGTGGGACAGCCACACTGAAGCTTTCTTT; CDR3 protein: CASSMWDSHTEAFF
CDR3 length: 15; D gene: -; J gene: TRBJ2-5; V gene: TRBV5-1; clone size: -; CDR3 DNA: TGCGCCAGCAGCTTGGGGGCAGGGTCTCAAGAGACCCAGTACTTC; CDR3 protein: CASSLGAGSQETQYF
CDR3 length: 13; D gene: -; J gene: TRBJ2-7; V gene: TRBV7-6; clone size: medium-sized; CDR3 DNA: TGTGCCAGCAGCTTAGGACTCTCCTACGAGCAGTACTTC; CDR3 protein: CASSLGLSYEQYF
CDR3 length: 13; D gene: TRBD1; J gene: TRBJ1-1; V gene: TRBV7-8; clone size: -; CDR3 DNA: TGTGCCAGCAGCTTAGGGGACAGTGACAATGCTTTCTTT; CDR3 protein: CASSLGDSDNAFF
CDR3 length: 15; D gene: TRBD2; J gene: TRBJ2-5; V gene: TRBV18; clone size: -; CDR3 DNA: TGTGCCAGCTCTAAAGATAGCCCGGGGGGAGAGACCCAGTACTTC; CDR3 protein: CASSKDSPGGETQYF
CDR3 length: 15; D gene: -; J gene: TRBJ2-3; V gene: TRBV5-4; clone size: -; CDR3 DNA: TGTGCCAGCAGCTTGGAACTAGGAGGCACAGATACGCAGTATTTT; CDR3 protein: CASSLELGGTDTQYF
CDR3 length: 14; D gene: -; J gene: TRBJ1-2; V gene: TRBV5-1; clone size: -; CDR3 DNA: TGCGCCAGCAGCTTGGGCACCCGAAGCGACGGCTACACCTTC; CDR3 protein: CASSLGTRSDGYTF
CDR3 length: 12; D gene: -; J gene: TRBJ2-1; V gene: TRBV5-4; clone size: -; CDR3 DNA: TGTGCCAGCAGCTACCGCGGCCGTGAGCAGTTCTTC; CDR3 protein: CASSYRGREQFF
CDR3 length: 14; D gene: -; J gene: TRBJ1-5; V gene: TRBV6-1; clone size: -; CDR3 DNA: TGTGCCAGCACCGGGGAATTCGGCAATCAGCCCCAGCATTTT; CDR3 protein: CASTGEFGNQPQHF
CDR3 length: 14; D gene: -; J gene: TRBJ1-2; V gene: TRBV7-2; clone size: -; CDR3 DNA: TGTGCCAGCAGCTTAAAAAGGGAGGGCTATGGCTACACCTTC; CDR3 protein: CASSLKREGYGYTF
CDR3 length: 16; D gene: -; J gene: TRBJ2-7; V gene: TRBV27; clone size: -; CDR3 DNA: TGTGCCAGCAGTTTATCGATGGGGCTTTCCTCCTACGAGCAGTACTTC; CDR3 protein: CASSLSMGLSSYEQYF
CDR3 length: 16; D gene: TRBD2; J gene: TRBJ2-7; V gene: TRBV27; clone size: -; CDR3 DNA: TGTGCCAGCAGCAGAGGGACTAGCGACTTTCTTTTCGAGCAGTACTTC; CDR3 protein: CASSRGTSDFLFEQYF
CDR3 length: 13; D gene: TRBD2; J gene: TRBJ2-5; V gene: TRBV29-1; clone size: -; CDR3 DNA: TGCAGCGTTGAGGGGACTACGGGGGAGACCCAGTACTTC; CDR3 protein: CSVEGTTGETQYF
CDR3 length: 17; D gene: TRBD2; J gene: TRBJ2-3; V gene: TRBV4-2; clone size: -; CDR3 DNA: TGTGCCAGCAGCCAAGGGGAGCGGGGGGGCCCCACAGATACGCAGTATTTT; CDR3 protein: CASSQGERGGPTDTQYF
CDR3 length: 16; D gene: -; J gene: TRBJ2-4; V gene: TRBV7-8; clone size: -; CDR3 DNA: TGTGCCAGCAGCTTAGCGCGCGTACTAGCCAAAAACATTCAGTACTTC; CDR3 protein: CASSLARVLAKNIQYF
CDR3 length: 16; D gene: -; J gene: TRBJ1-4; V gene: TRBV6-5; clone size: -; CDR3 DNA: TGTGCCAGCAGTTACCCCCCGTGGGGGCTAAATGAAAAACTGTTTTTT; CDR3 protein: CASSYPPWGLNEKLFF
CDR3 length: 16; D gene: -; J gene: TRBJ1-5; V gene: TRBV19; clone size: -; CDR3 DNA: TGTGCCAGTAGTAGGTCATACGGGATTGGCAATCAGCCCCAGCATTTT; CDR3 protein: CASSRSYGIGNQPQHF
CDR3 length: 17; D gene: -; J gene: TRBJ2-3; V gene: TRBV7-8; clone size: -; CDR3 DNA: TGTGCCAGCAGCTTAGGACTGGACAGCCGGTCAGCAGATACGCAGTATTTT; CDR3 protein: CASSLGLDSRSADTQYF
CDR3 length: 16; D gene: TRBD1; J gene: TRBJ2-7; V gene: TRBV6-6; clone size: -; CDR3 DNA: TGTGCCAGCATTTCGAAATTGCCGGGACAGATCTACGAGCAGTACTTC; CDR3 protein: CASISKLPGQIYEQYF
CDR3 length: 12; D gene: TRBD1; J gene: TRBJ1-2; V gene: TRBV28; clone size: -; CDR3 DNA: TGTGCCAGCAGCCGGACAGGGAAAGGCTACACCTTC; CDR3 protein: CASSRTGKGYTF
CDR3 length: 15; D gene: TRBD1; J gene: TRBJ2-3; V gene: TRBV9; clone size: -; CDR3 DNA: TGTGCCAGCAACGAACAGGGGGCGGGCACAGATACGCAGTATTTT; CDR3 protein: CASNEQGAGTDTQYF
CDR3 length: 14; D gene: TRBD1; J gene: TRBJ2-7; V gene: TRBV2; clone size: -; CDR3 DNA: TGTGCCAGCAGCGACAGGGGGCGCGTTGACGAGCAGTACTTC; CDR3 protein: CASSDRGRVDEQYF